This TCR beta chain was sequenced during a study of shared clonotypes between healthy human individuals. The wider study: Per donor, three plates held CD4 naive cells, three held CD4 memory, two held CD8 naive and one held CD8 memory. Whole-study findings and limits: Around 5% of naive CD4 clonotypes were common to a few donors.

Clones were read by immunoSEQ multiplex PCR, and TCRdb kept only the in-frame ones, dropping some. The data hold around 700,000 clones, with approximately 79% observed a single time. V was pared by 1 base and J by 5 bases, with 11 bases of the junction left unmatched. Germline V CDR1 and CDR2: SGHAT, FQNNGV. The CDR3 is 19 amino acids. This clone was seen a single time. Antigen: not known. Memory CD4+ cells were the fraction left after CD45RA+ naive selection. The receptor was derived from a woman aged 30 to 39 in good health. Source material: memory CD4+ T cells sorted from blood. Subset: CD45RA-negative fraction. The chain recombines TRBV11-2 with TRBJ2-5; 15 positions agree with TRBD2. This CDR3 is CASSLVGLAGGDTRETQYF. The CDR3 coding sequence is TGTGCCAGCAGCTTAGTCGGACTAGCGGGAGGGGACACCAGGGAGACCCAGTACTTC.